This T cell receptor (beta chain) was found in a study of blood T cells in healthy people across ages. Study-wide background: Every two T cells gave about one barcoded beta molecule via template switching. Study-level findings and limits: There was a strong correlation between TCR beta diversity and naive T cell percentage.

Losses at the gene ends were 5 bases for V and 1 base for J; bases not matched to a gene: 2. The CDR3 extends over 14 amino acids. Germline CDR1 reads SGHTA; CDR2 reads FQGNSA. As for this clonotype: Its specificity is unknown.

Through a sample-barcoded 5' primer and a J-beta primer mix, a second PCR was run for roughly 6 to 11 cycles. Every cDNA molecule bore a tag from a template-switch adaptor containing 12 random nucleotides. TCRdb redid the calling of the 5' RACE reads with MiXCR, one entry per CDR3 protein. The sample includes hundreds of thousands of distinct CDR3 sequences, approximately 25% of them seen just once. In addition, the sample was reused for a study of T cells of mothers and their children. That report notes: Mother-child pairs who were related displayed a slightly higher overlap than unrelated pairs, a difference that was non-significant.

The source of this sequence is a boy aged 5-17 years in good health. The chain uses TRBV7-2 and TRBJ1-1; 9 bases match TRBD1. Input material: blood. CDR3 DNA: TGTGCCAGCAGCCGGGACAGGGCGAACACTGAAGCTTTCTTT. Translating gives CASSRDRANTEAFF.